This record covers a single T cell receptor (beta chain). Method: immunoSEQ multiplex PCR; TCRdb's copy keeps in-frame clones and lacks some. The data show hundreds of thousands of clones, about 96% seen once. This sample was included in a study of shared clonotypes between healthy human individuals. This CDR3 comprises 14 residues. Germline loops: CDR1 MDHEN, CDR2 SYDVKM. The clonotype was recovered from a woman between 25 and 40 years old in good health. Sequencing used naive CD4+ T cells sorted from blood. Subset given: CD45RA+ positively selected. J is TRBJ2-5 and V is TRBV28; D uncertain. The end of the DNA fits TRBJ2-7 better, so the J call may be wrong. CDR3 bases: TGTGCCAGCAGTTTCAGCGAACTGCTTGCCGAGCAGTACTTC. It yields the protein CASSFSELLAEQYF.